A selection of T cell receptor beta chains follows, all from one sample in a study of blood T cell repertoires in COVID-19. Using immunoSEQ multiplex PCR, the repertoire was profiled, and TCRdb retains in-frame clones only, with some absent. The repertoire has around 36,000 clones, 89% of them found once; the top ten carry under 8%. Sequenced material: peripheral blood. Every receptor here comes from a human donor in a cohort sampled during active COVID-19. The CDR3 runs from the conserved cysteine through the conserved F or W. A D gene is named only where the DNA matches it firmly. Clone size is stated in some rows and not others, as once, few, many or a class when expanded.

J gene,V gene,clone size,D gene,CDR3 protein,CDR3 DNA
TRBJ2-3,TRBV12-3/TRBV12-4,.,.,CASSSTMVDTQYF,TGTGCCAGCAGTTCTACTATGGTAGATACGCAGTATTTT
TRBJ2-1,TRBV2,.,TRBD1,CASSRDSSSYNEQFF,TGTGCCAGCAGTAGGGACAGCAGCTCCTACAATGAGCAGTTCTTC
TRBJ2-7,TRBV5-1,few,TRBD1,CASSDGTGGAEQYF,TGCGCCAGCAGCGACGGGACAGGGGGCGCTGAGCAGTACTTC
TRBJ2-1,TRBV28,.,TRBD2,CASDPNSSGAGRQFF,TGTGCCAGCGACCCCAATTCTAGCGGAGCTGGTAGGCAGTTCTTC
TRBJ2-2,TRBV27,.,.,CASTLGPGTGELFF,TGTGCCAGCACCCTAGGTCCCGGGACCGGGGAGCTGTTTTTT
TRBJ1-4,TRBV4-1,.,.,CASSQEGQGEKLFF,TGCGCCAGCAGCCAAGAGGGGCAGGGGGAAAAACTGTTTTTT
TRBJ2-7,TRBV4-3,.,TRBD1,CASSQDNGQGYEQYF,TGCGCCAGCAGCCAAGATAACGGACAGGGCTACGAGCAGTACTTC
TRBJ2-2,TRBV6-2/TRBV6-3,.,TRBD2,CASSYTSGGAYTGELFF,TGTGCCAGCAGTTACACTAGCGGGGGGGCCTACACCGGGGAGCTGTTTTTT
TRBJ1-2,TRBV18,.,.,CASSPASGDYGYTF,TGTGCCAGCTCACCAGCTTCAGGGGACTATGGCTACACCTTC
TRBJ2-7,TRBV5-8,.,TRBD1,CASSLGDRAFYEQYF,TGTGCCAGCAGCTTGGGGGACAGGGCGTTCTACGAGCAGTACTTC
TRBJ2-7,TRBV5-1,.,.,CASSRSSSSYEQYF,TGCGCCAGCAGCAGATCTAGCAGCTCCTACGAGCAGTACTTC
TRBJ1-1,TRBV6-1,.,.,CASSKARYDGGTEAFF,TGTGCCAGCAGTAAAGCCAGGTACGATGGTGGCACTGAAGCTTTCTTT
TRBJ2-5,TRBV5-8,.,.,CASSKQGSDETQYF,TGTGCCAGCAGCAAACAGGGTTCGGATGAGACCCAGTACTTC
TRBJ1-5,TRBV10-3,.,.,CAISGGGINQPQHF,TGTGCCATCAGTGGAGGGGGAATCAATCAGCCCCAGCATTTT
TRBJ1-5,TRBV2,.,.,CASSPGDSNQPQHF,TGTGCCAGCAGTCCAGGGGATAGCAATCAGCCCCAGCATTTT
TRBJ1-5,TRBV27,.,.,CASSLGRNQPQHF,TGTGCCAGCAGTTTGGGCAGGAATCAGCCCCAGCATTTT
TRBJ2-3,TRBV6-5,.,.,CASSYSGSTDTQYF,TGTGCCAGCAGTTACTCGGGCAGCACAGATACGCAGTATTTT
TRBJ2-1,TRBV24-1,.,.,CATSDPGLQEQFF,TGTGCCACCAGTGACCCGGGACTCCAGGAGCAGTTCTTC
TRBJ1-4,TRBV2,.,TRBD1,CASSVRTGGSTNEKLFF,TGTGCCAGCAGCGTTCGGACAGGGGGCTCAACTAATGAAAAACTGTTTTTT
TRBJ2-1,TRBV19,.,.,CASSPGGTVQNEQFF,TGTGCCAGCAGCCCCGGAGGGACAGTTCAGAATGAGCAGTTCTTC
TRBJ1-5,TRBV2,.,TRBD1,CASSGGRGSNQPQHF,TGTGCCAGCAGTGGGGGCAGGGGGAGCAATCAGCCCCAGCATTTT
TRBJ1-1,TRBV5-6,.,TRBD1,CASSPDRDTEAFF,TGTGCCAGCAGCCCGGACAGGGACACTGAAGCTTTCTTT
TRBJ1-5,TRBV7-2,.,.,CASSLGGPNQPQHF,TGTGCCAGCAGCTTAGGGGGGCCCAATCAGCCCCAGCATTTT
TRBJ2-5,TRBV18,.,.,CASSGNRDSQETQYF,TGTGCCAGCTCAGGCAACAGGGATAGTCAAGAGACCCAGTACTTC
TRBJ2-1,TRBV7-7,once,TRBD2,CASSPRLADTFGEQFF,TGTGCCAGCAGCCCCCGACTAGCGGACACCTTTGGTGAGCAGTTCTTC
TRBJ2-7,TRBV11-2,once,TRBD1,CASSLGDRGPFYEQYF,TGTGCCAGCAGCTTAGGCGACAGGGGCCCATTCTACGAGCAGTACTTC
TRBJ1-1,TRBV3-1/TRBV3-2,.,.,CASSQDRATEAFF,TGTGCCAGCAGCCAAGACAGGGCTACTGAAGCTTTCTTT
TRBJ2-7,TRBV27,.,.,CASSPAGAGHSYEQYF,TGTGCCAGCAGTCCCGCGGGGGCGGGCCACTCCTACGAGCAGTACTTC
TRBJ1-2,TRBV7-9,.,.,CASSLGDSNGYTF,TGTGCCAGCAGCTTAGGCGACAGTAATGGCTACACCTTC